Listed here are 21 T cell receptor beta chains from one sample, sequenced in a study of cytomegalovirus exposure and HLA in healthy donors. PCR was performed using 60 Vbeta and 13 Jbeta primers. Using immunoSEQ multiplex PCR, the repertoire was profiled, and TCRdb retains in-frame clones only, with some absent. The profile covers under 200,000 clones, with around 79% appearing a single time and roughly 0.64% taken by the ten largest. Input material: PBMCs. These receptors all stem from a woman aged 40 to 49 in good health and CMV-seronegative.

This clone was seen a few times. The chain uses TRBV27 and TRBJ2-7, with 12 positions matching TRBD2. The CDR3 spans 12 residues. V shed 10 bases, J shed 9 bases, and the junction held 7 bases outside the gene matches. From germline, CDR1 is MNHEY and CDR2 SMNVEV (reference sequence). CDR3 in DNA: TGTGCCACCGGACTAGCGGGAATGAGGCAGTACTTC. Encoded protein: CATGLAGMRQYF.

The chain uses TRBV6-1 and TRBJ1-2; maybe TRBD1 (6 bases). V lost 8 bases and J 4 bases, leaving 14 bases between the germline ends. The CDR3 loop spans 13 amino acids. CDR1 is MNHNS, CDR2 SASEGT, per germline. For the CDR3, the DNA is TGTGCCAGCCAAGCGGACAGTGTCTATGGCTACACCTTC. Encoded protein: CASQADSVYGYTF.

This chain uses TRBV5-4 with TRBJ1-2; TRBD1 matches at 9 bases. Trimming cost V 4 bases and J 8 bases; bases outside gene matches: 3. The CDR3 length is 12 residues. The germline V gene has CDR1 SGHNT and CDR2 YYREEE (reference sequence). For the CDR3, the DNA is TGTGCCAGCAGCCGGGACAGGGCCGGCTACACCTTC. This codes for CASSRDRAGYTF.

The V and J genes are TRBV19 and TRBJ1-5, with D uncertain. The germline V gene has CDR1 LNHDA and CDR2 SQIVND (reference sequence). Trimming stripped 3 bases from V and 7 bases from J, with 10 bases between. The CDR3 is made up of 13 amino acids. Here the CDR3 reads CASSIPNGQPQHF. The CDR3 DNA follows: TGTGCCAGTAGTATCCCGAACGGGCAGCCCCAGCATTTT.

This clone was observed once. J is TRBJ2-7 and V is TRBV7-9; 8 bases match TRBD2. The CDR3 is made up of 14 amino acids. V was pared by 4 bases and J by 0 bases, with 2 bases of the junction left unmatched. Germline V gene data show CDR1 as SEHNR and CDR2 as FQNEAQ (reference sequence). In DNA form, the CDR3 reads TGTGCCAGCAGCTCGGGAGGGGGCTCCTACGAGCAGTACTTC. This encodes CASSSGGGSYEQYF.

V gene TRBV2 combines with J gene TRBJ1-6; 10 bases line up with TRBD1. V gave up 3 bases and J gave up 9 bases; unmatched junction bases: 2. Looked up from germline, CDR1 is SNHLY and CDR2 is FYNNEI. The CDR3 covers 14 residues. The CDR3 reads CASSEGQGLSPLHF. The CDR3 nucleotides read TGTGCCAGCAGTGAGGGACAGGGGCTTTCACCCCTCCACTTT.

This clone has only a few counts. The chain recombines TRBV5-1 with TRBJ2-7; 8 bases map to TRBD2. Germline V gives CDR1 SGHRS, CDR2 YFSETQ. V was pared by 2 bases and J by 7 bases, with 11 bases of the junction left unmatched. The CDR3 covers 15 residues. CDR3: CASSLSAAGEGEQYF. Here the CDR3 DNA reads TGCGCCAGCAGCTTATCTGCAGCGGGAGAGGGTGAGCAGTACTTC.

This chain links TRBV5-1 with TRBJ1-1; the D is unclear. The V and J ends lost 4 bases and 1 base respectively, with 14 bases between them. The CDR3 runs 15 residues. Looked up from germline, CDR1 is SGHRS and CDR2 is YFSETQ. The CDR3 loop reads CASSLLPQANTEAFF. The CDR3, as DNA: TGCGCCAGCAGCCTACTCCCGCAAGCGAACACTGAAGCTTTCTTT.

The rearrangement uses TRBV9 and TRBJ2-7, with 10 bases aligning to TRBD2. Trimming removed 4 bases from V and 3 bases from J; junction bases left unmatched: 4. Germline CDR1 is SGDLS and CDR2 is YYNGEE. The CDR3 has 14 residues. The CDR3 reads CASSPRTSGYEQYF. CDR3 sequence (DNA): TGTGCCAGCAGCCCCCGGACTAGCGGCTACGAGCAGTACTTC.

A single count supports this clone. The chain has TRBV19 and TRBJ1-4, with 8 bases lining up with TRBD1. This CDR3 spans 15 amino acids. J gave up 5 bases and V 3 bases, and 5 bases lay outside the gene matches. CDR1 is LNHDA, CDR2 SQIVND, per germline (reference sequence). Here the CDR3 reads CASSIGQGPNEKLFF. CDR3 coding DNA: TGTGCCAGTAGTATCGGACAGGGCCCCAATGAAAAACTGTTTTTT.

The CDR3 sequence: CASSPGGSSNQPQHF. The CDR3 region has the DNA TGTGCCAGCTCACCAGGAGGGTCTAGCAATCAGCCCCAGCATTTT. The chain has TRBV18 and TRBJ1-5; D is uncertain. The V gene's germline CDR1 is KGHSH and CDR2 LQKENI. The CDR3 contains 15 residues. Trimming removed 2 bases from V and 0 bases from J, with 8 bases in between.

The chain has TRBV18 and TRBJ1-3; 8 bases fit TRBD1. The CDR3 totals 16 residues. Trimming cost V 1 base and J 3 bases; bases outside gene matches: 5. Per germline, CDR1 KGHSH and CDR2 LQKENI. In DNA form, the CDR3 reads TGTGCCAGCTCACCACTTAGCAGGGGGCTTGGAAACACCATATATTTT. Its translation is CASSPLSRGLGNTIYF.

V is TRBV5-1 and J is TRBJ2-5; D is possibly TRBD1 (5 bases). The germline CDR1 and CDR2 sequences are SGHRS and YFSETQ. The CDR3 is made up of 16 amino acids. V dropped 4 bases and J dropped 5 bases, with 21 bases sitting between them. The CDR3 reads CASSGDGAPRRETQYF. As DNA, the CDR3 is TGCGCCAGCAGCGGGGATGGGGCCCCCCGGCGGGAGACCCAGTACTTC.

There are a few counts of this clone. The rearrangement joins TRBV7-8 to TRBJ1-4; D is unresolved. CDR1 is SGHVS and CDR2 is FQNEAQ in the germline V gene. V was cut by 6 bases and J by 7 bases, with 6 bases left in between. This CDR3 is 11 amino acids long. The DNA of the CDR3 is TGTGCCAGCAGGAACGGTGAAAAACTGTTTTTT. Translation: CASRNGEKLFF. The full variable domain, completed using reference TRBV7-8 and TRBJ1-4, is GAGVSQSPRYKVAKRGQDVALRCDPISGHVSLFWYQQALGQGPEFLTYFQNEAQLDKSGLPSDRFFAERPEGSVSTLKIQRTQQEDSAVYLCASRNGEKLFFGSGTQLSVL.

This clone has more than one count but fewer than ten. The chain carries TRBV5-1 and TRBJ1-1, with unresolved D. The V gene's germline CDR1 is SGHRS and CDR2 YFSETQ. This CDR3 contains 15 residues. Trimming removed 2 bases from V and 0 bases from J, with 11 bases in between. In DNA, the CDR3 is TGCGCCAGCAGCTTAAGAGAGGGTTTGAACACTGAAGCTTTCTTT. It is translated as CASSLREGLNTEAFF.

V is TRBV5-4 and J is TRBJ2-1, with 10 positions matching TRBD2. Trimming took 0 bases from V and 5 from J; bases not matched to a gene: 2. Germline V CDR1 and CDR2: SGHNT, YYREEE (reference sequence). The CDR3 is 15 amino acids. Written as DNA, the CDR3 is TGTGCCAGCAGCTTGGCTGGGACTAGCGACAATGAGCAGTTCTTC. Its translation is CASSLAGTSDNEQFF.

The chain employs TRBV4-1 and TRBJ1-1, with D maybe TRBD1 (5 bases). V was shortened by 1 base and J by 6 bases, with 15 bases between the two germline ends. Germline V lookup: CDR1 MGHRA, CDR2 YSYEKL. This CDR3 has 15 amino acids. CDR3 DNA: TGCGCCAGCAGCCAAGTAAGGTTTGGCAGGGCTGAAGCTTTCTTT. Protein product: CASSQVRFGRAEAFF.

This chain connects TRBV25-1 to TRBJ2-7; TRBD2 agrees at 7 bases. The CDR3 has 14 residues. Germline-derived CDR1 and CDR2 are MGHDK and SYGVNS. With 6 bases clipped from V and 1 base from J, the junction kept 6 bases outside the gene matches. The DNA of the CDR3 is TGTGCCAGCAGAGGGCGGGAGTTATCCTACGAGCAGTACTTC. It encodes CASRGRELSYEQYF.

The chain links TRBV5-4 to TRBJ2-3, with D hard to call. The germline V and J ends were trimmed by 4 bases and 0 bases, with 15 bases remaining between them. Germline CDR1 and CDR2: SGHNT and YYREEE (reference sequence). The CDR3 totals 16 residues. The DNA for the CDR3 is TGTGCCAGCAGCCCCAAACAGCAAACTAGCACAGATACGCAGTATTTT. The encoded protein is CASSPKQQTSTDTQYF. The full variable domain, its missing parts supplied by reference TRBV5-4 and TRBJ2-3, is ETGVTQSPTHLIKTRGQQVTLRCSSQSGHNTVSWYQQALGQGPQFIFQYYREEENGRGNFPPRFSGLQFPNYSSELNVNALELDDSALYLCASSPKQQTSTDTQYFGPGTRLTVL.

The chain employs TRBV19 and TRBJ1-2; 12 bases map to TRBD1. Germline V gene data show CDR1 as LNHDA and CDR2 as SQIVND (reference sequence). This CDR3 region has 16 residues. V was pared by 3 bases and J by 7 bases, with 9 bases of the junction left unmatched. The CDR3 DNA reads TGTGCCAGTAGTATCCAAGGGACAGGGGGCAATGGTGGCTACACCTTC. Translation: CASSIQGTGGNGGYTF.

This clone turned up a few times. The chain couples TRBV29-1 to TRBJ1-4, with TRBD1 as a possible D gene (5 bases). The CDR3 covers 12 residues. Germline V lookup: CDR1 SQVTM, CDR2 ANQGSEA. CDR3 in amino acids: CSYRRGNEKLFF. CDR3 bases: TGCAGTTACCGGAGGGGTAATGAAAAACTGTTTTTT.